These 21 T cell receptor beta chains were sequenced from one sample in a study of OX40 agonist ivuxolimab in advanced cancers. Assay used: immunoSEQ multiplex PCR; TCRdb lists only in-frame clones, some missing. The sample consists of about 58,000 clones, about 82% of them appearing once. Specimen: CD4+ or CD8+ T cells sorted from blood, collected in a trial of the OX40 agonist ivuxolimab. Every receptor here comes from an adult with an advanced solid tumor such as melanoma, head and neck, liver or kidney cancer.

This chain links TRBV19 with TRBJ1-6; D possibly corresponds to TRBD1 (6 bases). Per the germline V gene, CDR1 is LNHDA and CDR2 is SQIVND (reference sequence). CDR3 length: 15 amino acids. Trimming cost V 2 bases and J 7 bases, with 12 bases left between them. In DNA, the CDR3 is TGTGCCAGTAGTATACAGGGGCTACTCAATTCACCCCTCCACTTT. The encoded protein is CASSIQGLLNSPLHF.

This clone was counted once. The chain carries TRBV20-1 and TRBJ1-2; D not certain. The CDR3 totals 8 residues. Germline CDR1 is DFQATT and CDR2 is SNEGSKA (reference sequence). V gave up 5 bases and J gave up 10 bases, with 5 bases separating them. As DNA, the CDR3 is TGCAGTGCTCAAGACTACACCTTC. It encodes CSAQDYTF.

J is TRBJ2-2 and V is TRBV19, with D perhaps given as TRBD1 or TRBD2 (5 bases each). CDR1 and CDR2 (germline): LNHDA, SQIVND (reference sequence). V lost 8 bases, J lost 2 bases, and 15 bases lay in between. The CDR3 is 15 residues long. The DNA for the CDR3 is TGTGCCAGTCACCACCGGGACCGAAACACCGGGGAGCTGTTTTTT. Its translation: CASHHRDRNTGELFF.

The rearrangement uses TRBV6-5 and TRBJ2-7, with D perhaps given as TRBD1 or TRBD2 (5 bases each). The germline V and J ends were trimmed by 6 bases and 0 bases, with 12 bases remaining between them. The CDR3 has 14 amino acids. Germline V CDR1 and CDR2: MNHEY, SVGAGI. This chain's CDR3 is CASSPGLHSYEQYF. For the CDR3, the DNA is TGTGCCAGCAGCCCGGGGCTTCACTCCTACGAGCAGTACTTC.

The chain recombines TRBV5-4 with TRBJ2-7; 9 bases align to TRBD1. Trimming cost V 4 bases and J 2 bases; bases outside gene matches: 7. This CDR3 comprises 15 residues. CDR1 and CDR2 (germline): SGHNT, YYREEE (reference sequence). Here the CDR3 reads CASSPINRGPYEQYF. The CDR3 DNA follows: TGTGCCAGCAGCCCGATCAACAGGGGGCCCTACGAGCAGTACTTC.

A single count supports this clone. The J gene is TRBJ2-7, the V gene TRBV28, with D tentatively TRBD1 (5 bases). V lost 5 bases, J lost 1 base, and 15 bases lay in between. Germline V gene sequence: CDR1 MDHEN, CDR2 SYDVKM. This CDR3 region has 15 residues. The CDR3 region is CASSDTKGQSYEQYF. The CDR3 DNA follows: TGTGCCAGCAGTGACACCAAGGGGCAGTCCTACGAGCAGTACTTC. Filled out from reference TRBV28 and TRBJ2-7, the complete variable domain reads DVKVTQSSRYLVKRTGEKVFLECVQDMDHENMFWYRQDPGLGLRLIYFSYDVKMKEKGDIPEGYSVSREKKERFSLILESASTNQTSMYLCASSDTKGQSYEQYFGPGTRLTVT.

This chain uses TRBV6-1 with TRBJ2-7, with a tentative D call TRBD1 (5 bases). Trimming left V 7 bases short and J 3 bases short, with 16 bases between. Germline lookup yields CDR1 MNHNS and CDR2 SASEGT. The CDR3 covers 14 residues. CDR3 region: CASNLGQGNYEQYF. The CDR3 coding sequence is TGTGCCAGCAACTTGGGGCAGGGAAACTACGAGCAGTACTTC.

The V call is TRBV21-1, the J call TRBJ1-2; the DNA was not used to check the table's D call, TRBD1. TRBV21-1 is a listed pseudogene. The CDR3 extends over 16 amino acids. The CDR3: CASPGMDPRKAYGYTF. The CDR3 region has the DNA TGTGCCAGCCCAGGGATGGATCCCCGAAAAGCCTATGGCTACACCTTC.

The J gene is TRBJ2-1, the V gene TRBV4-1, with 10 nucleotides matching TRBD1. Per the germline V gene, CDR1 is MGHRA and CDR2 is YSYEKL. The CDR3 length is 20 residues. V lost 4 bases and J lost 0; bases outside the gene matches: 15. The CDR3 sequence: CASSPRDRGPGTSSYNEQFF. CDR3 coding DNA: TGCGCCAGCAGCCCCCGGGACAGGGGCCCCGGGACGAGCTCCTACAATGAGCAGTTCTTC.

The chain uses TRBV4-1 and TRBJ2-7; D unclear. Trimming left V 3 bases short and J 9 bases short, with 12 bases between. The germline V gene encodes CDR1 MGHRA and CDR2 YSYEKL. This CDR3 is built from 12 residues. The CDR3 region has the DNA TGCGCCAGCAGCCAGGACCTAGGAAGGCAGTACTTC. Its protein is CASSQDLGRQYF.

The gene calls are TRBV19 and TRBJ2-3; D uncertain. Germline assignment: CDR1 LNHDA and CDR2 SQIVND (reference sequence). The V and J ends lost 4 bases and 4 bases respectively, with 18 bases between them. The length of the CDR3 is 16 residues. CDR3 in DNA: TGTGCCAGTAGTAGGTCCGCCCCCAACGACGCAGATACGCAGTATTTT. Its translation: CASSRSAPNDADTQYF.

This clone was counted a few times. The chain has TRBV7-9 and TRBJ1-1; D ambiguous. Germline-derived CDR1 and CDR2 are SEHNR and FQNEAQ (reference sequence). The CDR3 extends over 15 amino acids. Trimming shortened V by 3 bases and J by 1 base, and 12 bases separated the two germline ends. Written as DNA, the CDR3 is TGTGCCAGCAGCTTCGATCCGGGTCGGAACACTGAAGCTTTCTTT. It codes for CASSFDPGRNTEAFF. Drawing the rest from reference TRBV7-9 and TRBJ1-1, the complete variable domain is DTGVSQNPRHKITKRGQNVTFRCDPISEHNRLYWYRQTLGQGPEFLTYFQNEAQLEKSRLLSDRFSAERPKGSFSTLEIQRTEQGDSAMYLCASSFDPGRNTEAFFGQGTRLTVV.

The chain uses TRBV4-1 and TRBJ2-1; 10 nucleotides align to TRBD2. Per the germline V gene, CDR1 is MGHRA and CDR2 is YSYEKL. Trimming removed 6 bases from V and 3 bases from J; junction bases left unmatched: 11. The length of the CDR3 is 17 residues. The CDR3 DNA reads TGCGCCAGCAGTCGGGGAGCGGGGGGGCCCAGCTACAATGAGCAGTTCTTC. This codes for CASSRGAGGPSYNEQFF.

The chain employs TRBV5-6 and TRBJ1-2; TRBD1 matches 7 bases. This CDR3 comprises 15 residues. With 5 bases clipped from V and 5 bases from J, the junction kept 12 bases outside the gene matches. Germline CDR1 reads SGHDT; CDR2 reads YYEEEE. The CDR3 reads CASSLLDRRLYGYTF. The CDR3 DNA follows: TGTGCCAGCAGTTTGCTGGACAGGCGTCTATATGGCTACACCTTC.

The table lists this clone with a few counts. The chain employs TRBV15 and TRBJ1-1; a possible D gene is TRBD1 (5 bases). Germline values: CDR1 LNHNV, CDR2 YYDKDF (reference sequence). This CDR3 has 14 amino acids. Between the trimmed V and J ends, which lost 4 bases and 6 bases, there was a span of 15 bases. The CDR3 region is CATSKRQGEAEAFF. DNA for the CDR3: TGTGCCACCAGCAAGAGGCAGGGAGAGGCTGAAGCTTTCTTT.

V and J are TRBV4-1 and TRBJ1-1; 9 bases align to TRBD1. This CDR3 has 15 amino acids. Trimming at V came to 3 bases and at J to 6 bases, leaving 8 bases not matched to a gene. Germline loops: CDR1 MGHRA, CDR2 YSYEKL. The CDR3 protein is CASSQGGQGTAEAFF. The CDR3 DNA reads TGCGCCAGCAGCCAGGGGGGACAGGGAACGGCTGAAGCTTTCTTT.

This clone was counted between two and nine times. CDR3 coding DNA: TGCGCCAGCAGCCGTAACTGGGGCCCTCAAGAGACCCAGTACTTC. The encoded protein is CASSRNWGPQETQYF. The V call is TRBV5-1, the J call TRBJ2-5, with a tentative D call TRBD1 (5 bases). Trimming stripped 4 bases from V and 2 bases from J, with 15 bases between. This CDR3 has 15 residues. The germline CDR1 and CDR2 sequences are SGHRS and YFSETQ.

The J gene is TRBJ2-1, the V gene TRBV6-5; possibly TRBD1 or TRBD2 for D (5 bases each). V was clipped by 4 bases and J by 2 bases, with 12 bases between them. This CDR3 is built from 15 residues. Germline loops: CDR1 MNHEY, CDR2 SVGAGI. Written as DNA, the CDR3 is TGTGCCAGCAGTTCTACCGGGACGGCCTACAATGAGCAGTTCTTC. It yields the protein CASSSTGTAYNEQFF.

V and J are TRBV27 and TRBJ2-2; D remains ambiguous. Looked up from germline, CDR1 is MNHEY and CDR2 is SMNVEV (reference sequence). V was cut by 2 bases and J by 5 bases, with 12 bases left in between. CDR3 length: 15 amino acids. The DNA for the CDR3 is TGTGCCAGCAGTTTAGGGCAGGTGGGTACCGGGGAGCTGTTTTTT. It codes for CASSLGQVGTGELFF.

This chain joins TRBV6-5 and TRBJ2-7; 8 bases are a match to TRBD1. V lost 2 bases, J lost 1 base, and 1 base stayed unmatched. The CDR3 spans 14 residues. Germline loops: CDR1 MNHEY, CDR2 SVGAGI. Here the CDR3 reads CASSYDRGSYEQYF. For the CDR3, the DNA is TGTGCCAGCAGTTACGACAGGGGATCCTACGAGCAGTACTTC.

The V call is TRBV10-3, the J call TRBJ2-7; 9 bases match TRBD1. Germline trimming cut 2 bases from V and 3 bases from J; bases unmatched to any gene: 8. The CDR3 has 16 amino acids. Germline V CDR1 and CDR2: ENHRY, SYGVKD. CDR3 loop: CAISEPSGTGLYEQYF. The CDR3 DNA reads as TGTGCCATCAGTGAGCCGAGCGGGACAGGGCTCTACGAGCAGTACTTC.